This T cell receptor (beta chain) was documented in a study of neoadjuvant anti-PD-1 for oral cavity cancer. Looking at the study overall: Patients without progression got a fourth dose around day 43. Study-wide findings and caveats: Each response group had just a few patients in TCR analyses.

TCRdb keeps only in-frame clones here, not all; method: immunoSEQ multiplex PCR. The profile shows some 33,000 clones, about 80% of them singletons. Time point in this sample: after neoadjuvant nivolumab, at surgical resection. Patients had HPV-negative, locally advanced oral cavity squamous cell carcinoma. Points on this clone: As yet, its antigen is unknown.

V lost 3 bases and J 0 bases, leaving 8 bases between the germline ends. From germline, CDR1 is LNHDA and CDR2 SQIVND (reference sequence). The CDR3 sequence is 14 residues long. V usage is TRBV19 and J usage is TRBJ1-1, with D perhaps matching TRBD1 (5 bases). The specimen comprised PBMCs, sampled after nivolumab (anti-PD-1) treatment. This TCR derives from a person aged 40 to 85 with oral cavity squamous cell carcinoma. CDR3 region: CASSMGGLNTEAFF. CDR3 DNA sequence: TGTGCCAGTAGTATGGGGGGTTTGAACACTGAAGCTTTCTTT. The whole variable domain, remainder taken from reference TRBV19 and TRBJ1-1, is DGGITQSPKYLFRKEGQNVTLSCEQNLNHDAMYWYRQDPGQGLRLIYYSQIVNDFQKGDIAEGYSVSREKKESFPLTVTSAQKNPTAFYLCASSMGGLNTEAFFGQGTRLTVV.